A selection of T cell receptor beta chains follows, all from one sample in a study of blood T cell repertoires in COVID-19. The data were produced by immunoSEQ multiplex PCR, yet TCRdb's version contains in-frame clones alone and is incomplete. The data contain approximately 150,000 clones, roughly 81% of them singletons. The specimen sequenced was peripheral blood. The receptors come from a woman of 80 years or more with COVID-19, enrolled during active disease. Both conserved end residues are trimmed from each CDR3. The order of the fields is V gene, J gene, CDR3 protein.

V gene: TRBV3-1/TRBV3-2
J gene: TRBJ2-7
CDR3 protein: ASSQDLLAGDKQY

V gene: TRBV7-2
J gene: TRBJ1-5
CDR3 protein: ASSVGGGIGNQPQH

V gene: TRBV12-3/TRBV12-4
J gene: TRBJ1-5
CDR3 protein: ASSFRGQPQH

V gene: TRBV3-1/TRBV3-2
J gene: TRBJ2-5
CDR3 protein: ASTSLGGLETQY

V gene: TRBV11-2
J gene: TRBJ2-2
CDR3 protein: ASSLKLAVTGELF

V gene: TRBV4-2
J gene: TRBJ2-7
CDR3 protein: ASSQGLAGYEQY

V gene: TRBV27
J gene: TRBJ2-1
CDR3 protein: ASSPRRTSGSYNEQF

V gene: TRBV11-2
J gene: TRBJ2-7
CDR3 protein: ASSFGQRYEQY

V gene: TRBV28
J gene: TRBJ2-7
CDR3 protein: ASSTTGGSYEQY

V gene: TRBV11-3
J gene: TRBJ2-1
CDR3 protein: ASSLGGTSNEQF

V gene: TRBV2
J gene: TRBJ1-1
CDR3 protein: ASSDPGNTEAF

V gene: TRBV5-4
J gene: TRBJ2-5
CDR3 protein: ASSIRTGAIQETQY

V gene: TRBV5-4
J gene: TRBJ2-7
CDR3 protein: ASSVGQGAYEQY

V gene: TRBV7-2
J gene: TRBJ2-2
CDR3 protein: ASSKGLQTGELF

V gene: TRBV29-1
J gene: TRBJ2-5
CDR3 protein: SVRPGVETQY